These 17 T cell receptor beta chains were sequenced from one sample in a study of blood T cell repertoires in COVID-19. Sequencing used immunoSEQ multiplex PCR; TCRdb keeps in-frame clones, though not all of them. The sample includes about 390,000 clones, 80% to 90% seen only once; the top ten take approximately 9.3%. Sequenced sample: PBMCs or T cells enriched from blood (not recorded which). The receptors stem from a woman aged 50 to 60 who had recovered from COVID-19.

This chain connects TRBV7-9 to TRBJ1-1, with 9 nucleotides matching TRBD1. Germline assignment: CDR1 SEHNR and CDR2 FQNEAQ (reference sequence). With 5 bases clipped from V and 0 bases from J, the junction kept 7 bases outside the gene matches. The CDR3 is 16 residues long. CDR3 amino acids: CASSPGQGMMNTEAFF. The CDR3 DNA reads TGTGCCAGCAGCCCTGGACAGGGGATGATGAACACTGAAGCTTTCTTT.

This chain links TRBV5-4 with TRBJ2-7, with 7 bases matching TRBD2. Looked up from germline, CDR1 is SGHNT and CDR2 is YYREEE (reference sequence). This CDR3 is built from 14 residues. J was trimmed by 2 bases and V by 0 bases; bases with no gene match: 2. The CDR3 bases are TGTGCCAGCAGCTTGGGGGGGGGACCCTACGAGCAGTACTTC. Protein product: CASSLGGGPYEQYF.

The chain is built from TRBV5-1 and TRBJ2-2; 8 positions match TRBD2. CDR3 size: 18 residues. V gave up 7 bases and J gave up 4 bases; unmatched junction bases: 18. Germline-derived CDR1 and CDR2 are SGHRS and YFSETQ. In DNA form, the CDR3 reads TGCGCCAGCTCCCGAGTGGGTTTAGCGGGGATAAGCACCGGGGAGCTGTTTTTT. It specifies CASSRVGLAGISTGELFF. Together with reference TRBV5-1 and TRBJ2-2, the CDR3 gives the full variable domain: KAGVTQTPRYLIKTRGQQVTLSCSPISGHRSVSWYQQTPGQGLQFLFEYFSETQRNKGNFPGRFSGRQFSNSRSEMNVSTLELGDSALYLCASSRVGLAGISTGELFFGEGSRLTVL.

The J gene is TRBJ2-3, the V gene TRBV4-1; 11 bases map to TRBD2. Germline V gives CDR1 MGHRA, CDR2 YSYEKL. V lost 4 bases, J lost 5 bases, and 5 bases stayed unmatched. The CDR3 totals 15 residues. The CDR3 bases are TGCGCCAGCAGCCTAGCGGGGGGGCCGGGAGATACGCAGTATTTT. This encodes CASSLAGGPGDTQYF.

The chain has TRBV11-1 and TRBJ2-1; the match to TRBD1 covers 7 bases. The length of the CDR3 is 16 residues. V shed 0 bases and J 7 bases; nucleotides not matched to a gene: 9. Germline CDR1 is SGHAT and CDR2 is FQDESV (reference sequence). CDR3 coding DNA: TGTGCCAGCAGCTTAGCCTTGGGACAGCGAGGGAATGAGCAGTTCTTC. It yields the protein CASSLALGQRGNEQFF. The entire variable domain, with the rest obtained from reference TRBV11-1 and TRBJ2-1, is as follows: EAEVAQSPRYKITEKSQAVAFWCDPISGHATLYWYRQILGQGPELLVQFQDESVVDDSQLPKDRFSAERLKGVDSTLKIQPAELGDSAMYLCASSLALGQRGNEQFFGPGTRLTVL.

This clone was detected once. The rearrangement joins TRBV7-3 to TRBJ1-1, with D perhaps TRBD1 (5 bases). The ends were cut back, 5 bases at V and 5 bases at J, with 12 bases in the middle. The germline gives CDR1 SGHTA, CDR2 FQGTGA. The CDR3 has 13 amino acids. CDR3 DNA sequence: TGTGCCAGCAGCCCGATTGGGGGGACTGAAGCTTTCTTT. This codes for CASSPIGGTEAFF.

The chain carries TRBV14 and TRBJ2-1; D might be TRBD2 (5 bases). Germline lookup yields CDR1 SGHDN and CDR2 FVKESK. The CDR3 runs 16 residues. Trimming pared 4 bases from V and 2 bases from J, leaving 15 bases between. The CDR3 here is CASSPTGLTPYNEQFF. The CDR3 coding sequence is TGTGCCAGCAGCCCTACCGGACTGACTCCCTACAATGAGCAGTTCTTC. Supplemented by reference TRBV14 and TRBJ2-1, the full variable domain reads EAGVTQFPSHSVIEKGQTVTLRCDPISGHDNLYWYRRVMGKEIKFLLHFVKESKQDESGMPNNRFLAERTGGTYSTLKVQPAELEDSGVYFCASSPTGLTPYNEQFFGPGTRLTVL.

This clone was counted between two and nine times. The chain is built from TRBV19 and TRBJ1-2; D is ambiguous. CDR3 length: 14 residues. Between the trimmed V and J ends, which lost 6 bases and 4 bases, there was a span of 15 bases. Germline CDR1 and CDR2: LNHDA and SQIVND (reference sequence). CDR3 sequence (DNA): TGTGCCAGTAGGAGGGCCGGCAGAATCTATGGCTACACCTTC. This translates into CASRRAGRIYGYTF.

The rearrangement joins TRBV19 to TRBJ1-2, with D unclear. The length of the CDR3 is 11 residues. In germline, CDR1 is LNHDA, CDR2 SQIVND (reference sequence). V lost 5 bases and J 4 bases, leaving 5 bases between the germline ends. The CDR3 loop is CASSQAYGYTF. Here the CDR3 DNA reads TGTGCCAGTAGTCAGGCCTATGGCTACACCTTC.

Here the CDR3 reads CASSPLEGADTEAFF. CDR3 DNA: TGTGCCAGCTCACCATTGGAGGGGGCGGACACTGAAGCTTTCTTT. The chain combines TRBV18 with TRBJ1-1, with 7 bases fitting TRBD1. The V and J ends lost 2 bases and 3 bases, in that order; junction bases with no gene match: 6. Germline CDR1 and CDR2: KGHSH and LQKENI. This CDR3 has 15 amino acids.

This chain links TRBV5-4 with TRBJ1-3, with TRBD1 matching over 7 bases. Germline V gene lookup returns CDR1 SGHNT and CDR2 YYREEE (reference sequence). This CDR3 is built from 15 residues. V shed 4 bases, J shed 4 bases, and the junction held 8 bases outside the gene matches. The CDR3 spells CASSAGRGLGNTIYF. As DNA, the CDR3 is TGTGCCAGCAGCGCGGGAAGGGGGCTCGGAAACACCATATATTTT.

This clone has just one count. The chain uses TRBV5-8 and TRBJ1-2; possible D gene TRBD1, 5 bases. This CDR3 is built from 14 residues. Germline V gene sequence: CDR1 SGHTS, CDR2 YDEGEE. V was cut by 4 bases and J by 6 bases, with 16 bases left in between. Written as DNA, the CDR3 is TGTGCCAGCAGCCGCTTAGGGGACTTAAATGGCTACACCTTC. Its translation is CASSRLGDLNGYTF.

V usage is TRBV5-1 and J usage is TRBJ1-1; no definite D call. V was trimmed by 0 bases and J by 6 bases, leaving 9 bases between them. In germline, CDR1 is SGHRS, CDR2 YFSETQ. CDR3 length: 13 residues. CDR3 bases: TGCGCCAGCAGCTTGGTCGCAGGTGCTGAAGCTTTCTTT. Protein sequence: CASSLVAGAEAFF.

This clone was counted between two and nine times. The chain uses TRBV30 and TRBJ1-6; 10 bases align to TRBD1. Germline V gene lookup returns CDR1 GTSNPN and CDR2 SVGIG (reference sequence). This CDR3 is built from 16 residues. Trimming took 3 bases from V and 6 from J; bases not matched to a gene: 8. Here the CDR3 reads CAWSDAGQGGNSPLHF. The CDR3 nucleotides read TGTGCCTGGAGCGACGCCGGACAGGGGGGTAATTCACCCCTCCACTTT.

This clone has only one observation. The CDR3 loop is CASSQSVANYGYTF. CDR3 DNA: TGTGCCAGCAGTCAATCGGTTGCTAACTATGGCTACACCTTC. The chain recombines TRBV2 with TRBJ1-2; D not resolved. The CDR3 length is 14 residues. CDR1 and CDR2 (germline): SNHLY, FYNNEI. Trimming stripped 5 bases from V and 0 bases from J, with 10 bases between. The complete variable domain, with remaining parts taken from reference TRBV2 and TRBJ1-2, reads EPEVTQTPSHQVTQMGQEVILRCVPISNHLYFYWYRQILGQKVEFLVSFYNNEISEKSEIFDDQFSVERPDGSNFTLKIRSTKLEDSAMYFCASSQSVANYGYTFGSGTRLTVV.

In its sample, this clone was seen once. CDR3 sequence reads: CATSGQHSNQPQHF. The CDR3 nucleotides are TGTGCCACCTCGGGACAGCATAGCAATCAGCCCCAGCATTTT. The chain carries TRBV10-3 and TRBJ1-5; 7 bases line up with TRBD1. Trimming cost V 10 bases and J 0 bases; bases outside gene matches: 6. Germline V gene sequence: CDR1 ENHRY, CDR2 SYGVKD. CDR3 length: 14 amino acids.

This clone appeared a few times. This chain joins TRBV4-3 and TRBJ2-7; D is perhaps TRBD1 (6 bases). Germline loops: CDR1 LGHNA, CDR2 YSLEER. V lost 4 bases, J lost 4 bases, and 20 bases lay in between. The CDR3 consists of 16 residues. CDR3 region: CASSRGATGIGYEQYF. In DNA, the CDR3 is TGCGCCAGCAGCCGAGGAGCTACAGGGATTGGGTACGAGCAGTACTTC.